Below are 13 T cell receptor beta chains sequenced from a single sample in a study of cytomegalovirus exposure and HLA in healthy donors. PCR involved 60 Vbeta and 13 Jbeta primers. This table comes from immunoSEQ multiplex PCR, and its TCRdb copy is limited to in-frame clones, with some not included. The sample lists 150,000 to 180,000 clones; under 80% were seen once. Sequencing was done on a sample of PBMCs. The receptors were gathered from a man between 25 and 39 years old in good health and CMV-seronegative.

The chain uses TRBV9 and TRBJ2-3, with 10 positions matching TRBD2. Trimming at V came to 1 base and at J to 1 base, leaving 3 bases not matched to a gene. The CDR3 runs 16 residues. Germline V lookup: CDR1 SGDLS, CDR2 YYNGEE. CDR3 sequence reads: CASSVFTSGGTDTQYF. The CDR3 nucleotides read TGTGCCAGCAGCGTATTTACTAGCGGGGGCACAGATACGCAGTATTTT.

As concerns this clone: The junction shows a germline mismatch at one end, possibly a read error. The chain combines TRBV5-5 with TRBJ1-4; D call uncertain. Germline V gene data show CDR1 as SGHKS and CDR2 as YYEKEE (reference sequence). CDR3 length: 13 amino acids. CDR3 sequence (DNA): TGTGCCAGCAGCTTGTTTACTACTGAAAAACTGTTTTTT. This codes for CASSLFTTEKLFF. The entire variable domain, with the rest obtained from reference TRBV5-5 and TRBJ1-4, is as follows: DAGVTQSPTHLIKTRGQQVTLRCSPISGHKSVSWYQQVLGQGPQFIFQYYEKEERGRGNFPDRFSARQFPNYSSELNVNALLLGDSALYLCASSLFTTEKLFFGSGTQLSVL.

The V gene is TRBV5-4, the J gene TRBJ2-7; the match to TRBD1 covers 11 bases. Germline-derived CDR1 and CDR2 are SGHNT and YYREEE (reference sequence). The CDR3 totals 16 residues. With V trimmed by 3 bases and J by 1 base, 6 bases remained unmatched. In DNA form, the CDR3 reads TGTGCCAGCAGCTCCGCAGGACAGGGGGCATCCTACGAGCAGTACTTC. Protein: CASSSAGQGASYEQYF. The full variable domain, with the rest looked up from reference TRBV5-4 and TRBJ2-7, is ETGVTQSPTHLIKTRGQQVTLRCSSQSGHNTVSWYQQALGQGPQFIFQYYREEENGRGNFPPRFSGLQFPNYSSELNVNALELDDSALYLCASSSAGQGASYEQYFGPGTRLTVT.

The chain has TRBV9 and TRBJ1-3; the match to TRBD1 covers 9 bases. Trimming cost V 3 bases and J 0 bases; bases outside gene matches: 1. The CDR3 runs 15 residues. Germline V lookup: CDR1 SGDLS, CDR2 YYNGEE. The CDR3 DNA reads TGTGCCAGCAGCGCGGGACAGGGCTCTGGAAACACCATATATTTT. Amino acid sequence: CASSAGQGSGNTIYF.

The rearrangement uses TRBV6-5 and TRBJ1-2; D is ambiguous. Trimming cost V 4 bases and J 4 bases, with 4 bases left between them. CDR1 MNHEY and CDR2 SVGAGI come from the germline V gene. CDR3 length equals 11 residues. CDR3 region: CASSSIYGYTF. The CDR3 nucleotides read TGTGCCAGCAGTTCCATCTATGGCTACACCTTC.

The genes are TRBV28 and TRBJ2-5; D not resolved. Germline V CDR1 and CDR2: MDHEN, SYDVKM. Trimming stripped 3 bases from V and 2 bases from J, with 10 bases between. CDR3 length: 14 amino acids. CDR3 in DNA: TGTGCCAGCAGTTTGTGGAGTCAGCAAGAGACCCAGTACTTC. Protein sequence: CASSLWSQQETQYF.

V is TRBV6-5 and J is TRBJ2-1; D is undetermined. The CDR3 loop spans 14 amino acids. Deletions cut 0 bases from V and 10 bases from J, with 13 bases between. Looked up from germline, CDR1 is MNHEY and CDR2 is SVGAGI. The CDR3 DNA is TGTGCCAGCAGTTACTCGGCCGACCCCAGGGAGCAGTTCTTC. It encodes CASSYSADPREQFF.

The chain is built from TRBV19 and TRBJ2-2; tentatively, D is TRBD1 (6 bases). The CDR3 length is 15 residues. V was pared by 5 bases and J by 0 bases, with 10 bases between. CDR1 is LNHDA, CDR2 SQIVND, per germline (reference sequence). CDR3 sequence reads: CASSPGVANTGELFF. Here the CDR3 DNA reads TGTGCCAGTAGTCCAGGGGTCGCGAACACCGGGGAGCTGTTTTTT.

In this sample, this clone turned up once. The CDR3 loop is CASSSTGSSYEQYF. The CDR3, as DNA: TGTGCCAGTAGCTCGACAGGGAGCTCCTACGAGCAGTACTTC. The chain is built from TRBV19 and TRBJ2-7; the match to TRBD1 covers 7 bases. CDR1 is LNHDA and CDR2 is SQIVND in the germline V gene (reference sequence). This CDR3 has 14 amino acids. Trimming at V came to 6 bases and at J to 0 bases, leaving 5 bases not matched to a gene. Full variable domain (remainder filled in from reference TRBV19 and TRBJ2-7): DGGITQSPKYLFRKEGQNVTLSCEQNLNHDAMYWYRQDPGQGLRLIYYSQIVNDFQKGDIAEGYSVSREKKESFPLTVTSAQKNPTAFYLCASSSTGSSYEQYFGPGTRLTVT.

This clone has just a few counts. V is TRBV29-1 and J is TRBJ1-1, with 7 bases matching TRBD1. V lost 6 bases and J lost 1; bases outside the gene matches: 5. The CDR3 consists of 13 residues. Germline values: CDR1 SQVTM, CDR2 ANQGSEA. Here the CDR3 reads CSVTGVTNTEAFF. In DNA, the CDR3 is TGCAGCGTCACAGGGGTAACGAACACTGAAGCTTTCTTT.

The V and J genes are TRBV2 and TRBJ2-2; 8 bases are shared with TRBD1. Germline trimming cut 7 bases from V and 5 bases from J; bases unmatched to any gene: 9. CDR1 is SNHLY, CDR2 FYNNEI, per germline. This CDR3 is 15 amino acids long. CDR3 residues: CASTPDRAMTGELFF. In DNA, the CDR3 is TGTGCCAGCACTCCGGACAGGGCAATGACCGGGGAGCTGTTTTTT.

The chain's CDR3 is CASRGPGTGVSEAFF. DNA of the CDR3: TGTGCCAGCAGAGGTCCCGGGACAGGAGTCTCTGAAGCTTTCTTT. The chain links TRBV6-5 to TRBJ1-1, with 8 positions matching TRBD1. This CDR3 has 15 residues. CDR1 is MNHEY, CDR2 SVGAGI, per germline. V shed 6 bases, J shed 6 bases, and the junction held 12 bases outside the gene matches.

This sequence joins TRBV28 and TRBJ2-1; weak D call: TRBD1 (6 bases). The length of the CDR3 is 13 residues. Trimming cost V 7 bases and J 7 bases, with 14 bases left between them. CDR1 MDHEN and CDR2 SYDVKM come from the germline V gene. This CDR3 is CASNPGQVNEQFF. CDR3 DNA sequence: TGTGCCAGCAATCCGGGACAAGTAAATGAGCAGTTCTTC.